This entry lists 27 T cell receptor beta chains sequenced from one sample in a study of OX40 agonist ivuxolimab in advanced cancers. The repertoire was sequenced with immunoSEQ multiplex PCR; TCRdb's copy has only in-frame clones and lacks some. The repertoire consists of approximately 72,000 clones, with approximately 82% occurring once and the leading ten covering around 1.5%. The specimen comprised CD4+ or CD8+ T cells sorted from blood, sampled in a trial of the OX40 agonist ivuxolimab. The receptors derive from an adult with an advanced solid tumor such as melanoma, head and neck, liver or kidney cancer.

The chain has TRBV10-1 and TRBJ1-3; 11 bases map to TRBD1. The CDR3 runs to 17 residues. Germline V gene data show CDR1 as WNHNN and CDR2 as SYGVQD (reference sequence). The V segment lost 2 bases and the J segment 0 bases; nucleotides outside the gene matches: 3. For the CDR3, the DNA is TGCGCCAGCAGTGAGGGACAGGGGGCCAACTCTGGAAACACCATATATTTT. Its translation: CASSEGQGANSGNTIYF.

The CDR3 is CATSREGDTEAFF. Here the CDR3 DNA reads TGTGCCACCAGCAGAGAGGGGGACACTGAAGCTTTCTTT. The chain links TRBV15 to TRBJ1-1; possible D gene TRBD1, 5 bases. V lost 0 bases to trimming and J lost 3 bases, with 5 bases between them. Germline V CDR1 and CDR2: LNHNV, YYDKDF (reference sequence). This CDR3 comprises 13 residues.

The V call is TRBV27, the J call TRBJ1-2; 8 bases are shared with TRBD1. Trimming removed 6 bases from V and 8 bases from J; junction bases left unmatched: 14. There are 15 residues in the CDR3. CDR1 and CDR2 (germline): MNHEY, SMNVEV (reference sequence). The CDR3, as DNA: TGTGCCAGCAGGGGACAGGTTTTCGACGGGGAGGGCTACACCTTC. As protein: CASRGQVFDGEGYTF.

The genes are TRBV7-8 and TRBJ2-7; perhaps D is TRBD1 or TRBD2 (5 bases each). The V gene lost 0 bases and the J gene lost 3 bases, with 12 bases spanning the gap. The germline V gene encodes CDR1 SGHVS and CDR2 FQNEAQ. The CDR3 runs to 15 residues. In DNA, the CDR3 is TGTGCCAGCAGCTTAGCGAGGGGAAGAGTCTACGAGCAGTACTTC. It encodes CASSLARGRVYEQYF.

This sequence joins TRBV6-6 and TRBJ2-1; 7 bases agree with TRBD1. V dropped 6 bases and J dropped 10; count of bases not matched to a gene: 15. From germline, CDR1 is MNHNY and CDR2 SVGAGI (reference sequence). The CDR3 extends over 15 amino acids. CDR3 in amino acids: CASSQGGSHNSEQFF. The CDR3 nucleotides are TGTGCCAGCAGCCAAGGGGGCAGCCACAATAGCGAGCAGTTCTTC.

The chain recombines TRBV27 with TRBJ2-1; 7 positions match TRBD1. The CDR3 contains 15 residues. The junction had 11 bases not matched to a gene; V was cut back by 5 bases and J by 7 bases. Germline V CDR1 and CDR2: MNHEY, SMNVEV (reference sequence). In DNA form, the CDR3 reads TGTGCCAGCAGTCCATTCTCAGGGGGACGGAATGAGCAGTTCTTC. Residues: CASSPFSGGRNEQFF.

The chain is built from TRBV4-3 and TRBJ1-5; D is unclear. Germline CDR1 LGHNA, CDR2 YSLEER. Trimming took off 0 bases at V and 3 bases at J, with 3 bases between the two ends. The CDR3 has 13 residues. In DNA form, the CDR3 reads TGCGCCAGCAGCCAAGATTTCAATCAGCCCCAGCATTTT. Protein: CASSQDFNQPQHF.

This sequence joins TRBV5-4 and TRBJ1-3; 8 positions agree with TRBD1. The V gene end was trimmed by 4 bases and the J gene end by 3 bases; junction bases not matched to a gene: 3. This CDR3 region has 14 residues. CDR1 and CDR2 from the germline V gene are SGHNT and YYREEE (reference sequence). This CDR3 is CASSTDRGGNTIYF. The CDR3, as DNA: TGTGCCAGCAGCACCGACAGGGGTGGAAACACCATATATTTT.

The chain is built from TRBV19 and TRBJ2-2, with unresolved D. The germline CDR1 and CDR2 sequences are LNHDA and SQIVND (reference sequence). V lost 6 bases to trimming and J lost 6 bases, with 14 bases between them. The CDR3 covers 14 residues. The CDR3 nucleotides are TGTGCCAGTAGAAGACCGGAGAGGTCCGGGGAGCTGTTTTTT. This sequence encodes CASRRPERSGELFF.

The rearrangement joins TRBV9 to TRBJ2-3; D possibly corresponds to TRBD2 (5 bases). Trimming shortened V by 0 bases and J by 4 bases, and 9 bases separated the two germline ends. The germline CDR1 and CDR2 sequences are SGDLS and YYNGEE. The CDR3 totals 14 residues. CDR3 nucleotide sequence: TGTGCCAGCAGCGTAGGGGGTAGCGCAGATACGCAGTATTTT. It specifies CASSVGGSADTQYF.

V gene TRBV28 combines with J gene TRBJ1-1, with D perhaps TRBD1 (5 bases). Germline-derived CDR1 and CDR2 are MDHEN and SYDVKM. The CDR3 loop spans 14 amino acids. Trimming stripped 8 bases from V and 0 bases from J, with 13 bases between. The CDR3 DNA follows: TGTGCCAGCTTATCGGGGGTTTTGAACACTGAAGCTTTCTTT. The encoded protein is CASLSGVLNTEAFF.

The rearrangement uses TRBV7-3 and TRBJ2-3, with D perhaps matching TRBD1 (5 bases). The V end was cut by 9 bases, the J end by 2 bases, with 18 bases between. CDR3 length: 15 amino acids. Germline loops: CDR1 SGHTA, CDR2 FQGTGA. CDR3 coding DNA: TGTGCCAGTTCAGTTAGGGGCCAACACACAGATACGCAGTATTTT. Translating gives CASSVRGQHTDTQYF.

The chain couples TRBV7-9 to TRBJ2-1, with TRBD1 matching 11 bases. With V trimmed by 5 bases and J by 3 bases, 6 bases remained unmatched. There are 16 residues in the CDR3. Germline lookup yields CDR1 SEHNR and CDR2 FQNEAQ (reference sequence). The CDR3 nucleotides are TGTGCCAGCAGCCCCCCCGGGACAGGGGGCTACAATGAGCAGTTCTTC. Amino acids: CASSPPGTGGYNEQFF.

This clone was detected once. The chain employs TRBV19 and TRBJ1-1; D is unclear. The germline gives CDR1 LNHDA, CDR2 SQIVND (reference sequence). The CDR3 runs 13 residues. Trimming cost V 3 bases and J 1 base, with 6 bases left between them. The CDR3 DNA reads TGTGCCAGTAGTATCTTGCAGAACACTGAAGCTTTCTTT. This sequence encodes CASSILQNTEAFF. The full variable domain, with the rest looked up from reference TRBV19 and TRBJ1-1, is DGGITQSPKYLFRKEGQNVTLSCEQNLNHDAMYWYRQDPGQGLRLIYYSQIVNDFQKGDIAEGYSVSREKKESFPLTVTSAQKNPTAFYLCASSILQNTEAFFGQGTRLTVV.

The chain links TRBV28 to TRBJ1-2; no definite D call. This CDR3 is built from 15 residues. V was trimmed by 2 bases and J by 1 base, leaving 11 bases between them. Germline CDR1 reads MDHEN; CDR2 reads SYDVKM. The CDR3 protein is CASSLAGEHNYGYTF. In DNA, the CDR3 is TGTGCCAGCAGTTTAGCCGGGGAACATAACTATGGCTACACCTTC.

The rearrangement joins TRBV10-3 to TRBJ2-3, with TRBD2 matching 9 bases. Trimming at V came to 3 bases and at J to 4 bases, leaving 17 bases not matched to a gene. Per the germline V gene, CDR1 is ENHRY and CDR2 is SYGVKD. The CDR3 loop spans 19 amino acids. The CDR3 loop is CAISDRLAAHLRGADTQYF. DNA of the CDR3: TGTGCCATCAGTGATAGACTAGCGGCCCATCTCCGCGGAGCAGATACGCAGTATTTT.

The genes are TRBV7-2 and TRBJ2-3, with no clear D. V lost 8 bases and J 3 bases, leaving 15 bases between the germline ends. The CDR3 covers 14 residues. Germline CDR1 and CDR2: SGHTA and FQGNSA. The CDR3 loop is CASQTFSETDTQYF. In nucleotides, the CDR3 is TGTGCCAGCCAAACTTTCAGCGAGACAGATACGCAGTATTTT.

This clone was observed a few times. The V call is TRBV5-1, the J call TRBJ2-1, with D maybe TRBD2 (5 bases). The CDR3 is 16 residues long. Germline CDR1 and CDR2: SGHRS and YFSETQ. Trimming pared 0 bases from V and 2 bases from J, leaving 12 bases between. The chain's CDR3 is CASSLVGGRAYNEQFF. The CDR3 DNA reads TGCGCCAGCAGCTTGGTCGGCGGGCGGGCCTACAATGAGCAGTTCTTC.

This clone was seen a few times. The chain has TRBV7-2 and TRBJ2-7; 10 nucleotides align to TRBD2. The germline gives CDR1 SGHTA, CDR2 FQGNSA. The CDR3 totals 18 residues. V was pared by 4 bases and J by 5 bases, with 17 bases of the junction left unmatched. The CDR3 reads CASSSERTLAGPPNEQYF. The CDR3 nucleotides are TGTGCCAGCAGCTCCGAACGAACACTAGCGGGACCTCCCAACGAGCAGTACTTC.

V is TRBV19 and J is TRBJ2-1; TRBD2 agrees at 9 bases. This CDR3 is 16 amino acids long. Germline CDR1 and CDR2: LNHDA and SQIVND (reference sequence). V trimming: 4 bases; J trimming: 6 bases; junction bases outside the gene matches: 10. The chain's CDR3 is CASSTITSGWSNEQFF. CDR3 coding DNA: TGTGCCAGTAGTACCATTACTAGCGGGTGGTCCAATGAGCAGTTCTTC.

The V call is TRBV4-3, the J call TRBJ2-3; tentatively, D is TRBD1 or TRBD2 (5 bases each). The germline CDR1 and CDR2 sequences are LGHNA and YSLEER. The CDR3 runs 15 residues. Between the trimmed V and J ends, which lost 0 bases and 3 bases, there was a span of 10 bases. The CDR3 region has the DNA TGCGCCAGCAGCCAAGATGGGGGAAGAACAGATACGCAGTATTTT. Residues: CASSQDGGRTDTQYF.

V and J are TRBV28 and TRBJ2-7, with D unresolved. The CDR3 covers 12 residues. CDR1 is MDHEN, CDR2 SYDVKM, per germline. V was shortened by 2 bases and J by 4 bases, with 6 bases between the two germline ends. CDR3 amino acids: CASSLIGYEQYF. The CDR3, as DNA: TGTGCCAGCAGTTTAATTGGATACGAGCAGTACTTC. Looking up the rest from reference TRBV28 and TRBJ2-7 gives the full variable domain: DVKVTQSSRYLVKRTGEKVFLECVQDMDHENMFWYRQDPGLGLRLIYFSYDVKMKEKGDIPEGYSVSREKKERFSLILESASTNQTSMYLCASSLIGYEQYFGPGTRLTVT.

A few counts support this clone. The chain recombines TRBV28 with TRBJ1-1; perhaps TRBD1 as D (5 bases). Trimming took 7 bases from V and 7 from J, leaving 19 bases between them. The CDR3 runs 14 residues. Germline V gene data show CDR1 as MDHEN and CDR2 as SYDVKM. DNA of the CDR3: TGTGCCAGCAATGGAGCAGGGCCCTACTTTGAAGCTTTCTTT. It encodes CASNGAGPYFEAFF.

This rearrangement joins TRBV4-3 to TRBJ2-2; the D is unclear. The CDR3 totals 17 residues. Germline V gene sequence: CDR1 LGHNA, CDR2 YSLEER. With 1 base removed from V and 4 bases from J, the gap between germline ends came to 16 bases. CDR3 amino acids: CASSQVKVRQATGELFF. The CDR3 nucleotides read TGCGCCAGCAGCCAAGTAAAGGTGCGTCAGGCCACCGGGGAGCTGTTTTTT.

J is TRBJ2-5 and V is TRBV7-9; D is perhaps TRBD1 (6 bases). CDR1 SEHNR and CDR2 FQNEAQ come from the germline V gene (reference sequence). The V end was cut by 4 bases, the J end by 5 bases, with 14 bases between. The CDR3 totals 14 residues. In DNA, the CDR3 is TGTGCCAGCAGCTCATGGCACAGGGCCGAGACCCAGTACTTC. Amino acids: CASSSWHRAETQYF.

The chain carries TRBV7-8 and TRBJ2-1; no firm D call. CDR1 is SGHVS and CDR2 is FQNEAQ in the germline V gene. V lost 7 bases and J 5 bases, leaving 15 bases between the germline ends. CDR3 size: 14 residues. CDR3 nucleotide sequence: TGTGCCAGCACCTTCCCCGTTTCCGACAATGAGCAGTTCTTC. It codes for CASTFPVSDNEQFF.

This chain joins TRBV28 and TRBJ2-2, with D possibly TRBD1 on 6 matching bases. This CDR3 region has 14 residues. Germline loops: CDR1 MDHEN, CDR2 SYDVKM. V lost 8 bases, J lost 4 bases, and 14 bases lay in between. CDR3 sequence (DNA): TGTGCCAGCCACAGGGAAGGGTCCACCGGGGAGCTGTTTTTT. Translating it yields CASHREGSTGELFF. Variable domain in full (rest from reference TRBV28 and TRBJ2-2): DVKVTQSSRYLVKRTGEKVFLECVQDMDHENMFWYRQDPGLGLRLIYFSYDVKMKEKGDIPEGYSVSREKKERFSLILESASTNQTSMYLCASHREGSTGELFFGEGSRLTVL.